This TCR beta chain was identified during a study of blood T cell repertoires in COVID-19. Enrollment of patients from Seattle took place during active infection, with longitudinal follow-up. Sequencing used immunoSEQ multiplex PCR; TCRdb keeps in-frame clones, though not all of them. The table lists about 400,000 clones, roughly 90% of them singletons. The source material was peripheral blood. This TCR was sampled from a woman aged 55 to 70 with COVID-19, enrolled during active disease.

CDR3: CASSPHKIGGGPSVEKLFF. Here the CDR3 DNA reads TGTGCCAGCTCACCACATAAAATTGGCGGGGGACCCTCCGTTGAAAAACTGTTTTTT. V is TRBV18 and J is TRBJ1-4; a weak D match, TRBD1 (5 bases). The V gene's germline CDR1 is KGHSH and CDR2 LQKENI. The V gene lost 1 base and the J gene lost 7 bases, with 25 bases spanning the gap. The CDR3 is made up of 19 amino acids.